Listed here are 27 T cell receptor beta chains from one sample, sequenced in a study of blood T cells in healthy people across ages. The second PCR ran roughly 6 to 12 cycles with a sample-barcoded 5' primer and J-beta primers. TCRdb reprocessed the 5' RACE reads with MiXCR, giving one entry per CDR3 protein. The table lists over 1,500,000 distinct CDR3 sequences, 35% to 50% of them singletons. Sequencing was carried out using blood. The receptor set was obtained from a human donor in good health.

This chain joins TRBV7-3 and TRBJ2-5, with no clear D. This CDR3 region has 13 residues. Germline V gene sequence: CDR1 SGHTA, CDR2 FQGTGA. V lost 5 bases to trimming and J lost 5 bases, with 12 bases between them. In nucleotides, the CDR3 is TGTGCCAGCAGCCGCCTATTGGGGGAGACCCAGTACTTC. Protein: CASSRLLGETQYF.

In its sample, this clonotype was seen a few times. The chain links TRBV5-4 to TRBJ1-2; D is perhaps TRBD1 (5 bases). Trimming left V 4 bases short and J 8 bases short, with 15 bases between. The CDR3 runs 13 residues. Germline-derived CDR1 and CDR2 are SGHNT and YYREEE (reference sequence). Here the CDR3 reads CASSRGAGKGYTF. CDR3 coding DNA: TGTGCCAGCAGCAGGGGTGCGGGGAAGGGCTACACCTTC.

This chain uses TRBV27 with TRBJ2-7; 8 bases are shared with TRBD1. This CDR3 comprises 12 residues. CDR1 and CDR2 (germline): MNHEY, SMNVEV (reference sequence). V shed 10 bases and J 5 bases; nucleotides not matched to a gene: 7. The CDR3 region is CAIGQGPHEQYF. In DNA form, the CDR3 reads TGTGCCATTGGACAGGGTCCCCACGAGCAGTACTTC.

The J gene is TRBJ2-3, the V gene TRBV7-2; D call uncertain. Germline values: CDR1 SGHTA, CDR2 FQGNSA. This CDR3 is built from 13 residues. With 4 bases removed from V and 5 bases from J, the gap between germline ends came to 10 bases. The CDR3 sequence is CASSSNYGDTQYF. The CDR3 nucleotides read TGTGCCAGCAGCTCTAACTACGGAGATACGCAGTATTTT. Based on the CDR3 plus reference TRBV7-2 and TRBJ2-3, the full variable domain is GAGVSQSPSNKVTEKGKDVELRCDPISGHTALYWYRQSLGQGLEFLIYFQGNSAPDKSGLPSDRFSAERTGGSVSTLTIQRTQQEDSAVYLCASSSNYGDTQYFGPGTRLTVL.

This clonotype was seen a few times. The chain carries TRBV4-1 and TRBJ2-7; D call uncertain. V was cut by 1 base and J by 0 bases, with 13 bases left in between. This CDR3 is built from 16 residues. CDR1 is MGHRA, CDR2 YSYEKL, per germline. In DNA, the CDR3 is TGCGCCAGCAGCCAAGGGTCCCGGCAAAGCTCCTACGAGCAGTACTTC. Translating gives CASSQGSRQSSYEQYF.

This chain connects TRBV12-3 or TRBV12-4 to TRBJ2-7; the match to TRBD1 covers 9 bases. The CDR3 has 14 residues. V gave up 3 bases and J gave up 6 bases; unmatched junction bases: 6. The CDR3 coding sequence is TGTGCCAGCAGTTTTCGTGGACAGGGGCTCGAGCAGTACTTC. It translates to CASSFRGQGLEQYF.

The chain uses TRBV12-3 or TRBV12-4 and TRBJ1-1, with D tentatively TRBD1 (5 bases). This CDR3 contains 14 residues. V lost 1 base, J lost 6 bases, and 12 bases lay in between. CDR3 protein: CASSLVQGGAEAFF. In DNA form, the CDR3 reads TGTGCCAGCAGTTTAGTCCAGGGAGGGGCTGAAGCTTTCTTT.

V is TRBV9 and J is TRBJ2-5; 7 bases match TRBD1. The trim removed 4 bases at V and 5 bases at J, leaving 11 bases unmatched. Germline CDR1 SGDLS, CDR2 YYNGEE. There are 15 residues in the CDR3. This CDR3 is CASSTGTELRETQYF. For the CDR3, the DNA is TGTGCCAGCAGCACCGGGACAGAGCTAAGGGAGACCCAGTACTTC. Based on the CDR3 plus reference TRBV9 and TRBJ2-5, the full variable domain is DSGVTQTPKHLITATGQRVTLRCSPRSGDLSVYWYQQSLDQGLQFLIQYYNGEERAKGNILERFSAQQFPDLHSELNLSSLELGDSALYFCASSTGTELRETQYFGPGTRLLVL.

This clonotype showed up just a few times. The genes are TRBV27 and TRBJ1-4, with D tentatively TRBD1 (5 bases). The CDR3 spans 13 residues. The germline V and J ends were trimmed by 7 bases and 10 bases, with 16 bases remaining between them. Looked up from germline, CDR1 is MNHEY and CDR2 is SMNVEV (reference sequence). The CDR3, as DNA: TGTGCCAGCACCTCCGGGCAGGGACGAAAACTGTTTTTT. Translated, it gives CASTSGQGRKLFF.

This clonotype occurred a few times. The V gene is TRBV4-2, the J gene TRBJ2-5; D call uncertain. CDR1 and CDR2 from the germline V gene are LGHNA and YNFKEQ. This CDR3 has 17 amino acids. Trimming cost V 2 bases and J 1 base, with 17 bases left between them. The CDR3 loop is CASSQSPRRASQETQYF. The DNA for the CDR3 is TGTGCCAGCAGCCAAAGTCCGAGAAGAGCCTCCCAAGAGACCCAGTACTTC.

The rearrangement joins TRBV7-8 to TRBJ2-1; TRBD2 aligns across 7 bases. Trimming took 5 bases from V and 7 from J; bases not matched to a gene: 17. This CDR3 is built from 17 residues. CDR1 and CDR2 from the germline V gene are SGHVS and FQNEAQ. The CDR3 sequence: CASSTSPLGWGGNEQFF. DNA for the CDR3: TGTGCCAGCAGCACAAGTCCATTGGGGTGGGGGGGGAATGAGCAGTTCTTC.

The rearrangement uses TRBV4-1 and TRBJ2-1; D uncertain. V was pared by 3 bases and J by 7 bases, with 7 bases between. The CDR3 spans 12 residues. Germline lookup yields CDR1 MGHRA and CDR2 YSYEKL. The CDR3 coding sequence is TGCGCCAGCAGCCATTTCGGGAATGAGCAGTTCTTC. Residues: CASSHFGNEQFF.

J is TRBJ1-2 and V is TRBV6-6, with D uncertain. Between the trimmed V and J ends, which lost 6 bases and 3 bases, there was a span of 11 bases. The CDR3 consists of 13 residues. Germline lookup yields CDR1 MNHNY and CDR2 SVGAGI (reference sequence). The CDR3 loop reads CASRYESYYGYTF. The CDR3 DNA reads as TGTGCCAGCAGGTACGAATCTTACTATGGCTACACCTTC.

This clonotype was picked up a small number of times. The V call is TRBV7-9, the J call TRBJ1-2, with 7 bases identical to TRBD1. Losses at the gene ends were 1 base for V and 4 bases for J; bases not matched to a gene: 6. The CDR3 totals 15 residues. In germline, CDR1 is SEHNR, CDR2 FQNEAQ (reference sequence). CDR3 sequence reads: CASSLGLSGGYGYTF. The CDR3 nucleotides are TGTGCCAGCAGCTTAGGATTATCAGGGGGCTATGGCTACACCTTC.

This clonotype was counted only a few times. V and J are TRBV5-1 and TRBJ2-6; D is possibly TRBD1 or TRBD2 (5 bases each). Trimming took 2 bases from V and 4 from J, leaving 19 bases between them. The CDR3 has 18 residues. Germline values: CDR1 SGHRS, CDR2 YFSETQ. CDR3 residues: CASSLLPGPPRGANVLTF. The CDR3 DNA reads as TGCGCCAGCAGCTTACTTCCGGGACCTCCAAGGGGGGCCAACGTCCTGACTTTC.

This clonotype was seen a handful of times. The chain's CDR3 is CASSLIRREYEQYF. In DNA, the CDR3 is TGTGCCAGCAGCTTGATTCGGAGAGAGTACGAGCAGTACTTC. The rearrangement joins TRBV5-6 to TRBJ2-7; D not certain. Germline CDR1 and CDR2: SGHDT and YYEEEE. The CDR3 contains 14 residues. V lost 1 base and J 4 bases, leaving 12 bases between the germline ends.

There are a few counts of this clonotype. The V call is TRBV4-2, the J call TRBJ2-3, with 9 bases fitting TRBD2. The CDR3 runs to 15 residues. The V gene end was trimmed by 3 bases and the J gene end by 3 bases; junction bases not matched to a gene: 4. In germline, CDR1 is LGHNA, CDR2 YNFKEQ. CDR3 residues: CASSHPAGGTDTQYF. The CDR3 nucleotides are TGTGCCAGCAGCCACCCTGCGGGGGGGACAGATACGCAGTATTTT.

In this sample, this clonotype turned up a few times. The V call is TRBV10-3, the J call TRBJ2-4, with a tentative D call TRBD2 (6 bases). Judging by the DNA end, TRBJ2-7 fits better; the J call may be wrong. The germline V gene has CDR1 ENHRY and CDR2 SYGVKD. CDR3 length equals 13 residues. CDR3 sequence reads: CAISSDGTYEQYF. The CDR3 DNA sequence: TGTGCCATCAGTTCGGACGGGACTTACGAGCAGTACTTC.

The sample holds one count of this clonotype. The chain is built from TRBV7-2 and TRBJ1-5; 7 bases agree with TRBD1. With 7 bases clipped from V and 0 bases from J, the junction kept 6 bases outside the gene matches. The CDR3 totals 15 residues. CDR1 is SGHTA, CDR2 FQGNSA, per germline. The CDR3 spells CASTEGTDSNQPQHF. CDR3 nucleotide sequence: TGTGCCAGCACCGAAGGGACAGATAGCAATCAGCCCCAGCATTTT.

V and J are TRBV29-1 and TRBJ2-1; D not certain. Trimming left V 4 bases short and J 0 bases short, with 13 bases between. Germline V gene data show CDR1 as SQVTM and CDR2 as ANQGSEA. The CDR3 has 15 amino acids. The CDR3 here is CSVVVRMSSYNEQFF. In nucleotides, the CDR3 is TGCAGCGTTGTGGTTCGGATGAGCTCCTACAATGAGCAGTTCTTC.

The chain carries TRBV20-1 and TRBJ2-7, with D perhaps being TRBD1 or TRBD2 (5 bases each). The V end lost 6 bases, the J end lost 0 bases, and 15 bases lay between the germline ends. The germline CDR1 and CDR2 sequences are DFQATT and SNEGSKA (reference sequence). This CDR3 is 14 amino acids long. For the CDR3, the DNA is TGCAGTGCAACCACGAGGGGCCCCTCCTACGAGCAGTACTTC. As protein: CSATTRGPSYEQYF.

The chain couples TRBV20-1 to TRBJ2-1; D uncertain. The CDR3 runs 15 residues. Trimming shortened V by 6 bases and J by 0 bases, and 15 bases separated the two germline ends. CDR1 and CDR2 (germline): DFQATT, SNEGSKA (reference sequence). As DNA, the CDR3 is TGCAGTGCCCGCGTGGAACCCACCTCCTACAATGAGCAGTTCTTC. As protein: CSARVEPTSYNEQFF.

This clonotype was seen a handful of times. V usage is TRBV24-1 and J usage is TRBJ2-3; 7 bases are a match to TRBD1. CDR1 KGHDR and CDR2 SFDVKD come from the germline V gene. Trimming took 4 bases from V and 2 from J; bases not matched to a gene: 11. This CDR3 has 17 amino acids. CDR3 region: CATSDRDSRRITDTQYF. CDR3 DNA: TGTGCCACCAGTGACCGGGACAGCCGGAGAATCACAGATACGCAGTATTTT.

This clonotype was detected a few times. CDR3 loop: CASSPGGAGAGETQYF. CDR3 DNA sequence: TGTGCCAGCAGCCCCGGAGGAGCGGGGGCGGGGGAGACCCAGTACTTC. The rearrangement joins TRBV3-1 to TRBJ2-5, with 8 bases fitting TRBD2. The CDR3 is made up of 16 amino acids. V shed 4 bases and J 5 bases; nucleotides not matched to a gene: 12. Germline loops: CDR1 LGHDT, CDR2 YNNKEL (reference sequence).

In regard to this clonotype: A read error may account for a junction end that differs from germline. V usage is TRBV13 and J usage is TRBJ2-7, with a possible D match to TRBD1 (5 bases). CDR1 PRHDT and CDR2 FYEKMQ come from the germline V gene (reference sequence). This CDR3 spans 16 amino acids. The CDR3 sequence is CASSLGWQGDSYERYF. The DNA of the CDR3 is TGTGCCAGCAGCTTGGGTTGGCAGGGCGACTCCTACGAGCGGTACTTC.

This clonotype was seen more than once but under ten times. The chain recombines TRBV6-1 with TRBJ2-3; tentative D call: TRBD2 (5 bases). Germline CDR1 reads MNHNS; CDR2 reads SASEGT. The CDR3 is 15 residues long. V was shortened by 2 bases and J by 7 bases, with 16 bases between the two germline ends. The CDR3 here is CASSEIRGLGYTQYF. In nucleotides, the CDR3 is TGTGCCAGCAGTGAAATCCGGGGTTTGGGGTATACGCAGTATTTT.

The chain carries TRBV4-3 and TRBJ2-3; unclear D gene. The CDR3 spans 15 residues. Trimming cost V 2 bases and J 1 base, with 10 bases left between them. Germline V lookup: CDR1 LGHNA, CDR2 YSLEER. CDR3 sequence reads: CASSQLLKGTDTQYF. The CDR3 DNA reads TGCGCCAGCAGCCAATTGTTAAAGGGCACAGATACGCAGTATTTT.